This T cell receptor beta chain derives from a study of post-analysis software for immune sequencing data. Regarding this clonotype: Its target is not known.

Overall study results and limits: In patients, TRBV5-6, TRBV5-1 and TRBV20-1 belonged to five or six TRBV segments found more frequently than in controls. Normalized Chao1 diversity was significantly reduced in patients versus controls.

cDNA libraries of TCR beta carried unique molecular identifiers. With roughly 0.9 to 10 million T cells as the source, roughly 500,000 cDNA molecules resulted. TCRdb reprocessed the PCR reads with MiXCR, giving one entry per CDR3 protein. This sample carries some 500,000 distinct CDR3 sequences, less than 45% of them seen once, and the ten largest clones take around an eighth. Germline CDR1 and CDR2: SGDLS and YYNGEE. V was pared by 4 bases and J by 8 bases, with 19 bases between. The CDR3 is made up of 16 amino acids. The sample was blood. The source of this sequence is a girl between 5 and 17 years old with multiple sclerosis. This chain uses TRBV9 with TRBJ1-6; possible D gene TRBD1, 6 bases. The CDR3 DNA reads as TGTGCCAGCAGCCGAGAGGGGGTAGGGGTGCATTCACCCCTCCACTTT. Translated: CASSREGVGVHSPLHF.